Below are 18 T cell receptor beta chains sequenced from a single sample in a study of brain T cells in children with intractable seizures. This table comes from immunoSEQ multiplex PCR, and its TCRdb copy is limited to in-frame clones, with some not included. The sample lists over 95,000 clones; 85% to 95% were seen once. Sequenced material: peripheral blood, taken at surgery. All receptors derive from a boy in the first two years of life with hemimegalencephaly and intractable seizures.

The V call is TRBV29-1, the J call TRBJ1-1; the D gene is possibly TRBD1 (6 bases). The CDR3 has 13 residues. Trimming removed 1 base at V and 5 bases at J, with 11 bases between. Germline CDR1 is SQVTM and CDR2 is ANQGSEA. The CDR3 loop is CSVEGARGTEAFF. DNA of the CDR3: TGCAGCGTTGAAGGGGCCAGGGGTACTGAAGCTTTCTTT.

V gene TRBV5-1 combines with J gene TRBJ2-7; the D call may be TRBD1 or TRBD2 (7 bases each). This CDR3 is 12 amino acids long. Germline-derived CDR1 and CDR2 are SGHRS and YFSETQ. Deletions cut 3 bases from V and 7 bases from J, with 11 bases between. CDR3 sequence (DNA): TGCGCCAGCAGCTACAGGGGAGGGGAGCAGTACTTC. This codes for CASSYRGGEQYF.

This chain joins TRBV5-1 and TRBJ1-1; 8 bases map to TRBD1. The germline V gene encodes CDR1 SGHRS and CDR2 YFSETQ. J lost 4 bases, V lost 4 bases, and 3 bases had no gene match. There are 13 residues in the CDR3. The CDR3 coding sequence is TGCGCCAGCAGCCCCGACAGGGGCACTGAAGCTTTCTTT. Translation gives CASSPDRGTEAFF.

The rearrangement uses TRBV5-1 and TRBJ1-2; D might be TRBD1 (5 bases). Trimming removed 4 bases at V and 6 bases at J, with 28 bases between. This CDR3 has 18 residues. Per the germline V gene, CDR1 is SGHRS and CDR2 is YFSETQ. CDR3 amino acids: CASSTLSGISTIGDGYTF. CDR3 DNA: TGCGCCAGCAGCACTCTTTCCGGGATCTCTACAATAGGGGATGGCTACACCTTC.

This clone was detected once. This chain uses TRBV28 with TRBJ2-7; D remains unclear. Germline V gene data show CDR1 as MDHEN and CDR2 as SYDVKM. Between the trimmed V and J ends, which lost 3 bases and 4 bases, there was a span of 7 bases. This CDR3 has 12 residues. Written as DNA, the CDR3 is TGTGCCAGCAGTTTCGAATTGTACGAGCAGTACTTC. Residues: CASSFELYEQYF. The complete variable domain, with remaining parts taken from reference TRBV28 and TRBJ2-7, reads DVKVTQSSRYLVKRTGEKVFLECVQDMDHENMFWYRQDPGLGLRLIYFSYDVKMKEKGDIPEGYSVSREKKERFSLILESASTNQTSMYLCASSFELYEQYFGPGTRLTVT.

The J gene is TRBJ2-1, the V gene TRBV15; D might be TRBD1 (5 bases). The V gene's germline CDR1 is LNHNV and CDR2 YYDKDF (reference sequence). The CDR3 contains 19 residues. The V and J ends lost 0 bases and 0 bases respectively, with 18 bases between them. The CDR3 bases are TGTGCCACCAGCAGAGAGAAGTCAGGGAATAGGGGCTCCTACAATGAGCAGTTCTTC. Amino acid sequence: CATSREKSGNRGSYNEQFF.

Comments on this clone: At one end the junction does not follow the germline gene, possibly because of a read error. The chain couples TRBV7-8 to TRBJ2-1; the match to TRBD2 covers 10 bases. The CDR3 covers 16 residues. CDR1 SGHVS and CDR2 FQNEAQ come from the germline V gene. The CDR3 spells CASSLQGAGGPWERFF. As DNA, the CDR3 is TGTGCCAGCAGCCTGCAGGGAGCGGGAGGGCCATGGGAGCGGTTCTTC.

This chain joins TRBV29-1 and TRBJ2-7, with D perhaps being TRBD1 or TRBD2 (5 bases each). CDR3 size: 15 residues. Per germline, CDR1 SQVTM and CDR2 ANQGSEA. The V and J ends lost 7 bases and 0 bases respectively, with 19 bases between them. As DNA, the CDR3 is TGCAGCGCTATGAACGGGGACGCCGGCTCCTACGAGCAGTACTTC. Amino acids: CSAMNGDAGSYEQYF.

This rearrangement joins TRBV27 to TRBJ2-2; D uncertain. The CDR3 is 14 residues long. Trimming cost V 6 bases and J 1 base, with 9 bases left between them. The germline V gene encodes CDR1 MNHEY and CDR2 SMNVEV (reference sequence). This chain's CDR3 is CASSLRWNTGELFF. The CDR3 bases are TGTGCCAGCAGCCTTAGGTGGAACACCGGGGAGCTGTTTTTT.

The chain has TRBV7-9 and TRBJ2-1, with D uncertain. The CDR3 length is 12 residues. The V gene lost 8 bases and the J gene lost 8 bases, with 13 bases spanning the gap. Looked up from germline, CDR1 is SEHNR and CDR2 is FQNEAQ (reference sequence). The CDR3 loop reads CASGYWLDEQFF. The CDR3 DNA follows: TGTGCCAGCGGATATTGGCTCGATGAGCAGTTCTTC.

The chain carries TRBV6-5 and TRBJ1-2, with 8 bases matching TRBD1. From germline, CDR1 is MNHEY and CDR2 SVGAGI. The CDR3 runs to 13 residues. V lost 6 bases, J lost 4 bases, and 4 bases stayed unmatched. CDR3 in DNA: TGTGCCAGCAGCCCCGGGACAGGCTATGGCTACACCTTC. Protein sequence: CASSPGTGYGYTF.

This clone was detected only once. The chain joins TRBV5-1 to TRBJ2-5; D possibly corresponds to TRBD2 (6 bases). The CDR3 extends over 15 amino acids. Germline V gene sequence: CDR1 SGHRS, CDR2 YFSETQ. The V and J ends lost 0 bases and 0 bases respectively, with 9 bases between them. The CDR3 loop is CASSLVAGNQETQYF. As DNA, the CDR3 is TGCGCCAGCAGCTTGGTGGCGGGGAACCAAGAGACCCAGTACTTC.

V usage is TRBV27 and J usage is TRBJ2-7; 9 positions agree with TRBD2. CDR1 MNHEY and CDR2 SMNVEV come from the germline V gene (reference sequence). V shed 2 bases, J shed 6 bases, and the junction held 8 bases outside the gene matches. The CDR3 is 15 residues long. The CDR3 region has the DNA TGTGCCAGCAGTTTAAGTAGCGGGAGACCCCTCGAGCAGTACTTC. This codes for CASSLSSGRPLEQYF.

The J gene is TRBJ2-3, the V gene TRBV10-2; unclear D gene. The CDR3 runs to 13 residues. V lost 8 bases and J lost 6, with 15 bases in between. Per germline, CDR1 WSHSY and CDR2 SAAADI. CDR3 bases: TGCGCCAGCCAGGCGGTAGGCATGGATACGCAGTATTTT. Its protein product is CASQAVGMDTQYF.

This sequence joins TRBV5-1 and TRBJ2-5; 15 nucleotides align to TRBD2. The trim removed 0 bases at V and 7 bases at J, leaving 10 bases unmatched. The CDR3 loop spans 18 amino acids. Germline V lookup: CDR1 SGHRS, CDR2 YFSETQ. The CDR3 DNA is TGCGCCAGCAGCTTGGTTAGGACTAGCGGGAGGGCCGCGGGGACCCAGTACTTC. The encoded protein is CASSLVRTSGRAAGTQYF.

The V and J genes are TRBV6-5 and TRBJ1-4, with TRBD1 as a possible D gene (5 bases). CDR1 is MNHEY, CDR2 SVGAGI, per germline. The CDR3 has 13 amino acids. The V end was cut by 3 bases, the J end by 17 bases, with 19 bases between. DNA for the CDR3: TGTGCCAGCAGTTATTCAACAGGCCTAGCGGACTTTTTT. Translating gives CASSYSTGLADFF.

The chain combines TRBV13 with TRBJ2-7; D possibly corresponds to TRBD2 (6 bases). V was shortened by 0 bases and J by 4 bases, with 13 bases between the two germline ends. Looked up from germline, CDR1 is PRHDT and CDR2 is FYEKMQ (reference sequence). The CDR3 is made up of 15 amino acids. CDR3 loop: CASSLGREKGYEQYF. In DNA form, the CDR3 reads TGTGCCAGCAGCTTAGGCCGGGAGAAAGGGTACGAGCAGTACTTC.

The V gene is TRBV12-3 or TRBV12-4, the J gene TRBJ2-7; tentative D call: TRBD1 (5 bases). The CDR3 is made up of 13 amino acids. The V end lost 4 bases, the J end lost 4 bases, and 11 bases lay between the germline ends. The CDR3 DNA reads as TGTGCCAGCAGTTCACAGGTTTCTTACGAGCAGTACTTC. This gives the protein CASSSQVSYEQYF.